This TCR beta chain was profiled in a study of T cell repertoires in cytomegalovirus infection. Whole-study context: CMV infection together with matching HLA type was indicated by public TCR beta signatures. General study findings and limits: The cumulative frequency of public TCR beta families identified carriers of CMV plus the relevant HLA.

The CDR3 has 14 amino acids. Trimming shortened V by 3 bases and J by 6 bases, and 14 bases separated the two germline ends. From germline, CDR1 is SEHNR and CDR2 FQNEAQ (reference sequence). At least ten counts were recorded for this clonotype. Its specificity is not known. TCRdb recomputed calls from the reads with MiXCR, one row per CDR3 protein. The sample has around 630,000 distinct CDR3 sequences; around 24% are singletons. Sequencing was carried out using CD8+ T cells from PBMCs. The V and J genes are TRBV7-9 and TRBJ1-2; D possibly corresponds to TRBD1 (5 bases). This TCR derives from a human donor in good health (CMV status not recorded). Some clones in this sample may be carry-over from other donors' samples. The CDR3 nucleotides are TGTGCCAGCAGCTTCTTAAGCAGGGACGATGGCTACACCTTC. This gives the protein CASSFLSRDDGYTF.